The following is a TCR beta chain sequence with its context. This sample is drawn from a study of shared clonotypes between healthy human individuals. In the study overall: Donor ages ranged 18 to 49 years: two women, a few men.

As handled by the study authors: Sequence data from immunoSEQ were junction-only and lacked quality scores; consequently, filtering differed. Measured with immunoSEQ multiplex PCR; TCRdb has only the in-frame clones, and not every one. D and trimming come from the DNA, and the V and J calls and clone size come from that table. The table includes about a million clones, about 80% detected once. Looked up from germline, CDR1 is SGHVS and CDR2 is FQNEAQ. The CDR3 extends over 13 amino acids. V was trimmed by 3 bases and J by 5 bases, leaving 10 bases between them. This TCR came from a man younger than 30 in good health. Some clones in this sample may be carry-over from other donors' samples. V gene TRBV7-8 combines with J gene TRBJ2-5; D is uncertain. The sequencing sample was made of memory CD4+ T cells from PBMCs. Sample subset: CD45RA-negative fraction. DNA for the CDR3: TGTGCCAGCAGCTTCCGGCTCGGGGAGACCCAGTACTTC. Translation: CASSFRLGETQYF.